This TCR beta chain stems from a study of PD-1 blockade in mismatch repair-deficient tumors. About the study: Enrolled about 2012-2016, patients had progressing, pretreated mismatch repair-deficient cancers of 12 types. Study findings and constraints: Tumor-resident clones, often absent from pretreatment blood, expanded after pembrolizumab and then contracted.

Every patient had mismatch repair deficiency by PCR or immunohistochemistry. The protocol was immunoSEQ multiplex PCR, while the TCRdb copy is restricted to in-frame clones and leaves out a portion. Of about 100,000 clones listed, over 65% are singletons. CDR1 LNHDA and CDR2 SQIVND come from the germline V gene (reference sequence). This CDR3 has 17 amino acids. V was cut by 3 bases and J by 0 bases, with 12 bases left in between. In regard to this clone: Its antigen remains unknown.

The sequences come from peripheral blood, collected approximately 36 weeks after starting pembrolizumab. The V call is TRBV19, the J call TRBJ2-6; D remains unclear. This TCR was recovered from an adult with mismatch repair-deficient cancer. The CDR3 DNA reads TGTGCCAGTAGTATTAGTCGACCCTTCTCTGGGGCCAACGTCCTGACTTTC. Translating it yields CASSISRPFSGANVLTF.